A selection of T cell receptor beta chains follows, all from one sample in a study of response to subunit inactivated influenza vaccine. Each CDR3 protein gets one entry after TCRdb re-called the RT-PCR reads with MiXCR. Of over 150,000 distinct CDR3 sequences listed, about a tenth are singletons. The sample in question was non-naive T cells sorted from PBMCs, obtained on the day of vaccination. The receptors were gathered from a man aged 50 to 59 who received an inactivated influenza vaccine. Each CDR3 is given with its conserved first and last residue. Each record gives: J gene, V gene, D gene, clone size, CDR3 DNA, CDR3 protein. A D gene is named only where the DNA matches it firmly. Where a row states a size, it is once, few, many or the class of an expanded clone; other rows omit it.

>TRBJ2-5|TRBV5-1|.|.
TGCGCCAGCACCCCAAACCCGGGACTGTCTACGGAGACCCAGTACTTC
CASTPNPGLSTETQYF
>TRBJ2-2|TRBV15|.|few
TGTGCCACCAGCAGAGACCGGGTTCGGGGCGGGGAGCTGTTTTTT
CATSRDRVRGGELFF
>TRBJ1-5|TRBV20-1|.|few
TGCAGTGCTAGAGGGGGGGGACATAGCAATCAGCCCCAGCATTTT
CSARGGGHSNQPQHF
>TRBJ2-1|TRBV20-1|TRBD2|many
TGCAGTGCTAGTCTCCGAGGTAGCGGGGGCCGCTCCTACAATGAGCAGTTCTTC
CSASLRGSGGRSYNEQFF
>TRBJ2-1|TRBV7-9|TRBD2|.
TGTGCCAGCAGCTTAGAGGCTAGCGGGAGCAATGAGCAGTTCTTC
CASSLEASGSNEQFF
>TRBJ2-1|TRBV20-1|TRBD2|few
TGCAGTGCTAGTCCCAGCGGGGGGCTCTCCTACAATGAGCAGTTCTTC
CSASPSGGLSYNEQFF
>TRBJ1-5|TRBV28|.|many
TGTGCCACCTGGAGATTAGCAGGTCAGCCCCAGCATTTT
CATWRLAGQPQHF
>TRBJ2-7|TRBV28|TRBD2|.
TGTGCCAGCAGTTTGTCAGCGGGGCGGGGCGAGCAGTACTTC
CASSLSAGRGEQYF
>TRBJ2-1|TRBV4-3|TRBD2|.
TGCGCCAGCAGCCTAGAGCGGGAGCCCTACAATGAGCAGTTCTTC
CASSLEREPYNEQFF
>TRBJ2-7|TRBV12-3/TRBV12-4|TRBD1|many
TGTGCCAGCAGCCTTAGGGACAGGGGCTACGAGCAGTACTTC
CASSLRDRGYEQYF
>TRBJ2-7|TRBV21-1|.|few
TGTGCCAGCACGCCCGAGCAGTACTTC
CASTPEQYF
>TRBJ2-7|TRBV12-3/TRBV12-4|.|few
TGTGCCAGCGGCTGGGGCTACGAGCAGTACTTC
CASGWGYEQYF
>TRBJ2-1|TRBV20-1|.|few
TGCAGTGCTAGAGAGCTAGGTGTGGTGAGCGGAACCTCCTACAATGAGCAGTTCTTC
CSARELGVVSGTSYNEQFF
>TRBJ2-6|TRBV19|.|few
TGTGCCAGTAGTGCGGGACATGGGGGGCGTGGGGCCAACGTCCTGACTTTC
CASSAGHGGRGANVLTF
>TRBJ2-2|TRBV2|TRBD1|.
TGTGCCAGCACGACAGGGGACGTCACCGGGGAGCTGTTTTTT
CASTTGDVTGELFF
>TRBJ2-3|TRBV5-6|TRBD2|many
TGTGCCAGCAGCTTCCTAGCGGGGGGACTCACAGATACGCAGTATTTT
CASSFLAGGLTDTQYF
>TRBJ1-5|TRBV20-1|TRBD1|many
TGCAGTGCCACAGGACAGGGTCAGCCCCAGCATTTT
CSATGQGQPQHF
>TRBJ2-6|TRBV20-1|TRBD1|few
TGCAGTGCTAGACGGACAGGGCCTGGGGCCAACGTCCTGACTTTC
CSARRTGPGANVLTF
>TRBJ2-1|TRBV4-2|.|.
TGTGCCAGCAGCCAAGACTTTGACAGAGAGCAGTTCTTC
CASSQDFDREQFF
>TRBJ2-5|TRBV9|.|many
TGTGCCAGCAGCGCCCAAATACAAGAGACCCAGTACTTC
CASSAQIQETQYF
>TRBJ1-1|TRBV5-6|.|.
TGTGCCAGCAGCGTGGTGGTCAGAGTGGGGTACACTGAAGCTTTCTTT
CASSVVVRVGYTEAFF
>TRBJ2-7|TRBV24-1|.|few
TGTGCCACCAGTAGCCAGCCCATGGGCGAGCAGTACTTC
CATSSQPMGEQYF
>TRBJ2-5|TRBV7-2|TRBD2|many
TGTGCCAGCAGCAAATTTCTAGCGGAACCCCAAGAGACCCAGTACTTC
CASSKFLAEPQETQYF
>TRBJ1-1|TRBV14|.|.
TGTGCCAGCAGCCCGCGCTCGGGGGAAGCTTTCTTT
CASSPRSGEAFF
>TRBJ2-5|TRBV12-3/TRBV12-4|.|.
TGTGCCAGCAGTTTGCAGGCCCGACAAGAGACCCAGTACTTC
CASSLQARQETQYF
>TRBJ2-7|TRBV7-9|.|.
TGTGCCAGCAGCTTAGCGCGTTCGGGGCCTCTGTCCTACGAGCAGTACTTC
CASSLARSGPLSYEQYF
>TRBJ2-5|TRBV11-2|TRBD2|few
TGTGCCAGCAGCTCCATAGCGGGGGGAATCCAAGAGACCCAGTACTTC
CASSSIAGGIQETQYF
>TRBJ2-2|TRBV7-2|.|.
TGTGCCAGCAGCTTAAACGTCGGGGAGAGCGCCGGGGAGCTGTTTTTT
CASSLNVGESAGELFF
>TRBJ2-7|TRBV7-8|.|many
TGTGCCAGCAGCTTGTTGGCCAGGGGGGTCGCCTACGAGCAGTACTTC
CASSLLARGVAYEQYF
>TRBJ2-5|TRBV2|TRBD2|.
TGTGCCAGCAGTGTGAACGAACTGGGACTAGTTGAGACCCAGTACTTC
CASSVNELGLVETQYF
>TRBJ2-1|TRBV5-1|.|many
TGCGCCAGCAGCTTGGCACAGAATGTAAATGAGCAGTTCTTC
CASSLAQNVNEQFF
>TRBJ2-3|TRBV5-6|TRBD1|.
TGTGCCAGCAGCGTCGGGACAGACTACACAGATACGCAGTATTTT
CASSVGTDYTDTQYF
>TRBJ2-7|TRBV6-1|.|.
TGTGCCAGCAGTGAAGCGGCAGGGCCCTACGAGCAGTACTTC
CASSEAAGPYEQYF
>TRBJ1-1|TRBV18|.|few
TGTGCCAGCTCACAAACCGGGGGGTTCGGGATGAACACTGAAGCTTTCTTT
CASSQTGGFGMNTEAFF
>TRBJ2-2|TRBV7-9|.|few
TGTGCCAGCGTACTTCCGGGGAAGAGCGGGGAGCTGTTTTTT
CASVLPGKSGELFF
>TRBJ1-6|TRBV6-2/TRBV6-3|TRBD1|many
TGTGCCAGCAGCCCGCTAACAGGGGTAAGGTCACCCCTCCACTTT
CASSPLTGVRSPLHF
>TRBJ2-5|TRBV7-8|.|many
TGTGCCAGCAGCTTAGAACGTCTGGAGACCCAGTACTTC
CASSLERLETQYF
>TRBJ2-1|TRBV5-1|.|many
TGCGCCAGCAGCTTGGCAGGAGTCCCCTACAATGAGCAGTTCTTC
CASSLAGVPYNEQFF
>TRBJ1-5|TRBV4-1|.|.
TGCGCCAGCAGCCAAGGAGGCTCCAATCAGCCCCAGCATTTT
CASSQGGSNQPQHF
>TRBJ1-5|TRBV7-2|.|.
TGTGCCAGCAGCTTAGCCAGCGGTCAGCCCCAGCATTTT
CASSLASGQPQHF
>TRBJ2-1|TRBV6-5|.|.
TGTGCCAGCAGTTACCCTAGAAGGGGGTCCAGTAATGAGCAGTTCTTC
CASSYPRRGSSNEQFF
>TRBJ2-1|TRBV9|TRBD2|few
TGTGCCAGCAGCTTGCGGGACTACTTCTACAATGAGCAGTTCTTC
CASSLRDYFYNEQFF
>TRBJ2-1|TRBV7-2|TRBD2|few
TGTGCCAGCAGCTTTCAGGCTAGCGGGAGATTGAGCAATGAGCAGTTCTTC
CASSFQASGRLSNEQFF
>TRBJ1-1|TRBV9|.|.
TGTGCCAGCAGCGTAGATGGTGAAACTGAAGCTTTCTTT
CASSVDGETEAFF
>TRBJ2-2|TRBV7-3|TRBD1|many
TGTGCCAGCAGCCCAACAGGGGGTAGAACCGGGGAGCTGTTTTTT
CASSPTGGRTGELFF
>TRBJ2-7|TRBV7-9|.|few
TGTGCCAGCAGGCCGGACACCCATTACGAGCAGTACTTC
CASRPDTHYEQYF
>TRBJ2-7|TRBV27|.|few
TGTGCCAGCAGTTTAATAGTCGGGAGCTCCTACGAGCAGTACTTC
CASSLIVGSSYEQYF
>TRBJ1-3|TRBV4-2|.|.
TGTGCCAGCAGCCAAGACGGGCCGGTCTCTGGAAACACCATATATTTT
CASSQDGPVSGNTIYF
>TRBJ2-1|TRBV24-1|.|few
TGTGCCACCAGTGACACCGACACCTACAATGAGCAGTTCTTC
CATSDTDTYNEQFF
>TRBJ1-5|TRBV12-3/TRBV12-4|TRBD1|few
TGTGCCAGCAGTCCCGGGACAGACAATCAGCCCCAGCATTTT
CASSPGTDNQPQHF
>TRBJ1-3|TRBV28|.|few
TGTGCCAGCCACACAGGCTCTGGAAACACCATATATTTT
CASHTGSGNTIYF
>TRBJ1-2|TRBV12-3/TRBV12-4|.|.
TGTGCCAGCAGCTATCAGGGACCCTATGGCTACACCTTC
CASSYQGPYGYTF
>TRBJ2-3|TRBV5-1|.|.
TGCGCCAGCAGCCTGGGGACGTCTAAGGCAGATACGCAGTATTTT
CASSLGTSKADTQYF
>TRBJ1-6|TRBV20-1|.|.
TGCAGTGCCACCCCGGGTACCTATAATTCACCCCTCCACTTT
CSATPGTYNSPLHF
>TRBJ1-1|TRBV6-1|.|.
TGTGCCAGCAGCGGGGCCCACACTGAAGCTTTCTTT
CASSGAHTEAFF
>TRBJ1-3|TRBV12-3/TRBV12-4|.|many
TGTGCCAGCAGTTTTGTGACAAAAAACACCATATATTTT
CASSFVTKNTIYF
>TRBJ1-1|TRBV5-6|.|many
TGTGCCAGCAGCTCTTCGCTTGAGGCTCGCACTGAAGCTTTCTTT
CASSSSLEARTEAFF
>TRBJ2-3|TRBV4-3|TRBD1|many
TGCGCCAGCAGCCAAGAAGGGACAGGGAAAAATACGCAGTATTTT
CASSQEGTGKNTQYF
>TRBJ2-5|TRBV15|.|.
TGTGCCACCAGCAGGTTCCCAGGACTGGGGGAGACCCAGTACTTC
CATSRFPGLGETQYF
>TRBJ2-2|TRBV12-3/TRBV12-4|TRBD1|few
TGTGCCAGCAGGAGGGACAGGGTAAACACCGGGGAGCTGTTTTTT
CASRRDRVNTGELFF